This TCR beta chain originates from a study of T cell repertoires in cytomegalovirus infection. Whole-study context: The authors used CMV epitopes that were HLA-C-restricted (recently identified) and HLA-B-restricted (well studied). The public TCR beta signatures pointed to both CMV infection and matching HLA type. The study, taken as a whole, reports: The response measured ex vivo was dominated by TCR beta clonotypes (HLA-C-restricted and CMV-specific). Accumulated public TCR beta family frequency recognized individuals carrying CMV together with the relevant HLA.

Concerning this clonotype itself: Its antigen is not known.

Germline CDR1 reads DFQATT; CDR2 reads SNEGSKA (reference sequence). Losses at the gene ends were 6 bases for V and 5 bases for J; bases not matched to a gene: 8. This CDR3 region has 13 residues. MiXCR, run by TCRdb on the reads, gives a single entry per CDR3 protein. The sample contains about 570,000 distinct CDR3 sequences, roughly 43% of which appear only once. The gene calls are TRBV20-1 and TRBJ1-1; 8 positions match TRBD1. The sequencing used cultured PBMCs, collected from culture after CMV antigen stimulation. This TCR was sampled from a human donor in good health (CMV status not recorded). Some clones in this sample may be carry-over from other donors' samples. The CDR3 DNA is TGCAGTGCCACCAGGGGGCCCCGTACTGAAGCTTTCTTT. This translates into CSATRGPRTEAFF.